This entry lists 10 T cell receptor beta chains sequenced from one sample in a study of CXCR3-negative and CXCR3-positive naive CD8 T cells. Notes on the study in general: Greater hydrophobicity was found in TRB CDR3s of CXCR3-positive naive cells than of CXCR3-negative naive cells.

No antigen is known for these receptors. All TRB cDNA libraries came from 5' RACE performed with UMI labels. TCRdb re-called the 5' RACE reads; one entry per CDR3 protein, DNA not given. This sample contains some 150,000 distinct CDR3 sequences. Sequenced input: naive CXCR3+ CD8+ T cells from blood. Subset defined: CD45RO-CCR7+CD27+CD95- naive CD8+ T cells expressing CXCR3 (TNR3+). These receptors all come from a human donor in good health. Some clones in this sample may be carry-over from other donors' samples.

The rearrangement links TRBV11-3 to TRBJ2-1; TCRdb designates TRBD2, a call that cannot be tested without DNA. Germline CDR1 SGHNT, CDR2 YENEEA. The CDR3 has 15 residues. This CDR3 is CASSSAGSVKREQFF.

This chain joins TRBV19 and TRBJ2-1; the D call from TCRdb, TRBD2, cannot be confirmed without DNA. In germline, CDR1 is LNHDA, CDR2 SQIVND (reference sequence). The CDR3 length is 17 residues. The CDR3 spells CASTASGWIPSYNEQFF.

The CDR3 sequence: CASSQFGGSSGRGGELFF. V gene TRBV11-2 combines with J gene TRBJ2-2; no DNA is available, so the TRBD2 call from TCRdb remains unchecked. CDR3 size: 18 residues. Looked up from germline, CDR1 is SGHAT and CDR2 is FQNNGV.

The CDR3 reads CASSPDQGLGNEQFF. The rearrangement links TRBV5-1 to TRBJ2-1; there is no DNA to check the TCRdb D call of TRBD2. The CDR3 runs to 15 residues. Germline V gene data show CDR1 as SGHRS and CDR2 as YFSETQ.

This sequence joins TRBV28 and TRBJ2-5; TCRdb's D gene call, TRBD1, goes unchecked for lack of DNA. Germline loops: CDR1 MDHEN, CDR2 SYDVKM. This CDR3 spans 13 amino acids. The CDR3 sequence: CASSPGPQETQYF. Variable domain in full (rest from reference TRBV28 and TRBJ2-5): DVKVTQSSRYLVKRTGEKVFLECVQDMDHENMFWYRQDPGLGLRLIYFSYDVKMKEKGDIPEGYSVSREKKERFSLILESASTNQTSMYLCASSPGPQETQYFGPGTRLLVL.

The V call is TRBV21-1, the J call TRBJ2-7; TCRdb outputs TRBD1, but without DNA this stays unchecked. TRBV21-1 is annotated as a pseudogene. There are 17 residues in the CDR3. The CDR3 reads CASSTPSGTGFFHEQYF.

The chain employs TRBV2 and TRBJ2-7. The CDR3 runs 12 residues. CDR1 and CDR2 from the germline V gene are SNHLY and FYNNEI. The chain's CDR3 is CASHRGPYEQYF.

V and J are TRBV5-1 and TRBJ1-1. CDR1 SGHRS and CDR2 YFSETQ come from the germline V gene. This CDR3 has 13 residues. The CDR3 here is CASSLGPNTEAFF.

The chain couples TRBV4-3 to TRBJ2-3; checking the TCRdb D call of TRBD2 is not possible without DNA. Germline V gene data show CDR1 as LGHNA and CDR2 as YSLEER. This CDR3 has 16 amino acids. The CDR3 spells CASSQDGRTSGGPRYF.

V gene TRBV7-9 combines with J gene TRBJ2-1. CDR1 is SEHNR, CDR2 FQNEAQ, per germline (reference sequence). The CDR3 consists of 15 residues. The CDR3: CASSLGVGLYNEQFF.